One sample yielded the 21 T cell receptor beta chains listed below, sequenced in a study of CD8 T cells in ankylosing spondylitis. TCRdb ran MiXCR on the 5' RACE reads and lists one entry per CDR3 protein. The sample carries some 340,000 distinct CDR3 sequences, roughly 14% recorded once. Sequencing was done on a sample of blood, either unsorted or a sorted T cell fraction (not recorded which). These receptors came from a male donor with ankylosing spondylitis or in good health (not recorded which).

This chain uses TRBV6-5 with TRBJ2-2; 9 nucleotides line up with TRBD1. V lost 4 bases to trimming and J lost 4 bases; unmatched junction nucleotides: 10. Germline V gene sequence: CDR1 MNHEY, CDR2 SVGAGI. This CDR3 has 17 residues. As DNA, the CDR3 is TGTGCCAGCAGTTTCCCGATTGGACAGGGGACCACCGGGGAGCTGTTTTTT. Amino acids: CASSFPIGQGTTGELFF.

This clonotype was observed at least ten times. The chain links TRBV2 to TRBJ2-7; TRBD2 matches at 12 bases. The germline gives CDR1 SNHLY, CDR2 FYNNEI. The CDR3 covers 17 residues. V gave up 6 bases and J gave up 0 bases; unmatched junction bases: 9. The CDR3, as DNA: TGTGCCAGCAGCGGGGGACTAGCGGGCCCGAGCTCCTACGAGCAGTACTTC. Translated: CASSGGLAGPSSYEQYF. Variable domain in full (rest from reference TRBV2 and TRBJ2-7): EPEVTQTPSHQVTQMGQEVILRCVPISNHLYFYWYRQILGQKVEFLVSFYNNEISEKSEIFDDQFSVERPDGSNFTLKIRSTKLEDSAMYFCASSGGLAGPSSYEQYFGPGTRLTVT.

This clonotype has at least ten counts. V is TRBV7-2 and J is TRBJ1-5; TRBD1 is a possible D gene (5 bases). V was clipped by 1 base and J by 1 base, with 8 bases between them. The CDR3 has 15 amino acids. Germline V gene sequence: CDR1 SGHTA, CDR2 FQGNSA. CDR3 nucleotide sequence: TGTGCCAGCAGCTTAGAGCAGGGCAGCAATCAGCCCCAGCATTTT. It codes for CASSLEQGSNQPQHF.

This clonotype has at least ten counts. The V call is TRBV12-3 or TRBV12-4, the J call TRBJ1-6, with 11 positions matching TRBD1. Trimming removed 7 bases from V and 3 bases from J; junction bases left unmatched: 2. The CDR3 sequence is 15 residues long. For the CDR3, the DNA is TGTGCCAGCAAGGGGACAGGGGGCTATAATTCACCCCTCCACTTT. The encoded protein is CASKGTGGYNSPLHF.

The chain couples TRBV12-3 or TRBV12-4 to TRBJ2-7; no clear D. This CDR3 region has 14 residues. Trimming removed 7 bases from V and 0 bases from J, with 13 bases in between. CDR3: CASTATLSSYEQYF. CDR3 in DNA: TGTGCCAGCACCGCGACGTTGAGCTCCTACGAGCAGTACTTC.

This chain connects TRBV27 to TRBJ2-7; tentative D call: TRBD1 (5 bases). The CDR3 runs 13 residues. CDR1 and CDR2 (germline): MNHEY, SMNVEV (reference sequence). The V and J ends lost 7 bases and 6 bases respectively, with 16 bases between them. The CDR3 sequence: CASTGQGSREQYF. The CDR3 DNA is TGTGCCAGCACCGGCCAGGGCAGTCGCGAGCAGTACTTC.

The chain is built from TRBV6-1 and TRBJ2-7; perhaps TRBD2 as D (5 bases). This CDR3 region has 13 residues. V shed 8 bases and J shed 0 bases, with 11 bases lying between them. Germline V CDR1 and CDR2: MNHNS, SASEGT. In nucleotides, the CDR3 is TGTGCCAGCGGGAGAGCGGTCTCCTACGAGCAGTACTTC. Translation gives CASGRAVSYEQYF.

This clonotype turned up a few times. This rearrangement joins TRBV20-1 to TRBJ2-1; either TRBD1 or TRBD2 may supply D (6 bases each). Germline lookup yields CDR1 DFQATT and CDR2 SNEGSKA (reference sequence). The CDR3 has 13 amino acids. V lost 6 bases to trimming and J lost 7 bases, with 16 bases between them. CDR3 DNA: TGCAGTGCCGAGAGTCTAGGGGGGAATGAGCAGTTCTTC. It yields the protein CSAESLGGNEQFF.

V is TRBV5-1 and J is TRBJ1-2, with unresolved D. The germline gives CDR1 SGHRS, CDR2 YFSETQ. This CDR3 region has 15 residues. Trimming stripped 0 bases from V and 10 bases from J, with 19 bases between. Here the CDR3 reads CASSLVSGGSNVYTF. CDR3 nucleotide sequence: TGCGCCAGCAGCTTGGTAAGCGGCGGATCCAATGTCTACACCTTC.

The chain recombines TRBV20-1 with TRBJ2-1; D possibly corresponds to TRBD2 (5 bases). The CDR3 covers 12 residues. Trimming cost V 8 bases and J 9 bases, with 17 bases left between them. Per germline, CDR1 DFQATT and CDR2 SNEGSKA (reference sequence). The CDR3 loop reads CSSEGLRGEQFF. Here the CDR3 DNA reads TGCAGTTCAGAAGGACTTCGGGGTGAGCAGTTCTTC.

The CDR3 spells CASSWGLAVYEQYF. CDR3 in DNA: TGCGCCAGCAGCTGGGGACTAGCGGTCTACGAGCAGTACTTC. This chain connects TRBV5-1 to TRBJ2-7; 11 positions agree with TRBD2. The CDR3 contains 14 residues. V was clipped by 3 bases and J by 3 bases; unmatched bases: 2. Germline V gene data show CDR1 as SGHRS and CDR2 as YFSETQ. Complete variable domain (other parts from reference TRBV5-1 and TRBJ2-7): KAGVTQTPRYLIKTRGQQVTLSCSPISGHRSVSWYQQTPGQGLQFLFEYFSETQRNKGNFPGRFSGRQFSNSRSEMNVSTLELGDSALYLCASSWGLAVYEQYFGPGTRLTVT.

This clonotype was seen a few times. The chain joins TRBV3-1 to TRBJ1-4; a weak D match, TRBD1 (5 bases). V dropped 0 bases and J dropped 14 bases, with 19 bases sitting between them. CDR1 is LGHDT, CDR2 YNNKEL, per germline (reference sequence). The CDR3 contains 15 residues. Here the CDR3 DNA reads TGTGCCAGCAGCCAAGATAATCAGGGCAGGACGCGGCTGTTTTTT. Its translation: CASSQDNQGRTRLFF.

The chain couples TRBV6-1 to TRBJ2-7, with D unclear. This CDR3 region has 13 residues. Trimming shortened V by 5 bases and J by 3 bases, and 11 bases separated the two germline ends. CDR1 and CDR2 from the germline V gene are MNHNS and SASEGT. For the CDR3, the DNA is TGTGCCAGCAGTACCCAGTTGTACTACGAGCAGTACTTC. It codes for CASSTQLYYEQYF.

The rearrangement joins TRBV12-3 or TRBV12-4 to TRBJ1-4; D is possibly TRBD1 (6 bases). The CDR3 consists of 15 residues. V was shortened by 2 bases and J by 1 base, with 8 bases between the two germline ends. CDR3 sequence: CASSLRGGTNEKLFF. The DNA for the CDR3 is TGTGCCAGCAGTTTAAGGGGGGGAACTAATGAAAAACTGTTTTTT.

CDR3 region: CASLSTAGESYNEQFF. The CDR3 DNA is TGTGCCAGCCTCTCGACCGCGGGGGAATCCTACAATGAGCAGTTCTTC. The V call is TRBV6-1, the J call TRBJ2-1, with 7 bases fitting TRBD2. Trimming took 8 bases from V and 1 from J; bases not matched to a gene: 11. CDR3 length: 16 amino acids. Germline V lookup: CDR1 MNHNS, CDR2 SASEGT.

The chain couples TRBV5-6 to TRBJ2-7; D is uncertain. CDR1 and CDR2 from the germline V gene are SGHDT and YYEEEE. CDR3 length: 15 amino acids. Trimming removed 4 bases at V and 0 bases at J, with 14 bases between. This CDR3 is CASSTTQQSSYEQYF. CDR3 in DNA: TGTGCCAGCAGCACCACTCAACAGAGCTCCTACGAGCAGTACTTC.

The chain is built from TRBV7-2 and TRBJ1-5; TRBD1 is a possible D gene (5 bases). V lost 1 base, J lost 3 bases, and 10 bases lay in between. Germline V CDR1 and CDR2: SGHTA, FQGNSA. This CDR3 is built from 15 residues. This CDR3 reads CASSLGWGDNQPQHF. The CDR3 region has the DNA TGTGCCAGCAGCTTAGGGTGGGGGGACAATCAGCCCCAGCATTTT.

This clonotype was counted between two and nine times. The chain recombines TRBV5-1 with TRBJ1-6, with D unresolved. This CDR3 is built from 17 residues. The germline V gene encodes CDR1 SGHRS and CDR2 YFSETQ. V lost 3 bases and J 0 bases, leaving 13 bases between the germline ends. CDR3 in amino acids: CASSSDGRSSYNSPLHF. CDR3 bases: TGCGCCAGCAGCTCGGACGGGCGGAGCTCCTATAATTCACCCCTCCACTTT.

This clonotype was detected only a few times. The chain uses TRBV2 and TRBJ1-5, with a tentative D call TRBD1 (6 bases). CDR1 and CDR2 (germline): SNHLY, FYNNEI. Trimming shortened V by 4 bases and J by 4 bases, and 8 bases separated the two germline ends. The CDR3 runs 13 residues. CDR3 region: CASSGDTNQPQHF. The CDR3 region has the DNA TGTGCCAGCAGTGGGGACACTAATCAGCCCCAGCATTTT.

A few counts support this clonotype. This rearrangement joins TRBV20-1 to TRBJ2-3; D perhaps matches TRBD2 (6 bases). The CDR3 runs 15 residues. Trimming cost V 6 bases and J 6 bases, with 22 bases left between them. Germline V lookup: CDR1 DFQATT, CDR2 SNEGSKA (reference sequence). The CDR3 sequence: CSAASGRELGDTQYF. As DNA, the CDR3 is TGCAGTGCAGCTTCGGGTCGGGAGTTAGGGGATACGCAGTATTTT.

This clonotype was seen only a few times. The chain combines TRBV7-9 with TRBJ2-5; 7 nucleotides align to TRBD1. The CDR3 contains 15 residues. V shed 4 bases and J 3 bases; nucleotides not matched to a gene: 8. CDR1 is SEHNR, CDR2 FQNEAQ, per germline (reference sequence). CDR3 protein: CASSYNLDREETQYF. The CDR3 region has the DNA TGTGCCAGCAGCTATAACCTCGACAGGGAAGAGACCCAGTACTTC.